Detailed here is one T cell receptor beta chain. Its antigen is still unknown. Germline values: CDR1 SGHAT, CDR2 FQNNGV. The CDR3 has 15 amino acids. The sample belongs to a study of T cells expressing NK-cell markers. Study-wide background: There were seven HCMV-seropositive donors and one seronegative donor among the eight sequenced. Points from the study as a whole: Each of several donors carried dominant NKG2C+ clonotypes accounting for roughly 1.0-7.5% of CD8+ T cells. Clones of NKG2C+ T cells that had expanded were of unclear HCMV specificity.

Template switching by 5'RACE with UMIs generated the TCR beta cDNA. Following a re-call of the 5' RACE reads, TCRdb has one entry per CDR3 protein and lacks DNA. Its table lists fewer than 400,000 distinct CDR3 sequences. This receptor was identified in a man aged 18 to 69 in good health. The gene calls are TRBV11-2 and TRBJ2-1; TCRdb outputs TRBD2, but without DNA this stays unchecked. Specimen: blood T cells: a sorted CD56 or NKG2C T cell subset, CD4+ or CD8+ T cells, or bulk PBMC T cells (not recorded which). CDR3 amino acids: CASSSRMGGRNEQFF.